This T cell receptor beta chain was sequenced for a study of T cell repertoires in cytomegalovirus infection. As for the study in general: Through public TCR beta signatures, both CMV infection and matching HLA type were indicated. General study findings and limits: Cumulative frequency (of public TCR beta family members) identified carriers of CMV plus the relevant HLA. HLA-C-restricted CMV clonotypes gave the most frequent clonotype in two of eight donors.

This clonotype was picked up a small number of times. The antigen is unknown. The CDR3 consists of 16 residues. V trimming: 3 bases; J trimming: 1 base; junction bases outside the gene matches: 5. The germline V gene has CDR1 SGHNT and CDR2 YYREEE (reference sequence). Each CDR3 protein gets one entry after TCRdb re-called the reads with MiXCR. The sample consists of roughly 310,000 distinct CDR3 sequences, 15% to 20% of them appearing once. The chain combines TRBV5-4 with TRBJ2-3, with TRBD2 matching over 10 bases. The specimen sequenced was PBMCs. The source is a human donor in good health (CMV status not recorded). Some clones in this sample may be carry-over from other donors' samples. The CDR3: CASSWGTSAGTDTQYF. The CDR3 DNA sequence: TGTGCCAGCAGCTGGGGGACTAGCGCCGGCACAGATACGCAGTATTTT.